This is a list of T cell receptor beta chains from one sample in a study of T cell responses to AZD1222 COVID-19 vaccine. Using immunoSEQ multiplex PCR, the repertoire was profiled, and TCRdb retains in-frame clones only, with some absent. The repertoire holds roughly 150,000 clones, with 90% to 95% as singletons. The source was peripheral blood, collected 28 days after the second AZD1222 dose. The source is an adult who received the AZD1222 COVID-19 vaccine. Each CDR3 is given with its conserved first and last residue. The order of the fields is clone size, D gene, V gene, J gene, CDR3 DNA, CDR3 protein. D genes are given only for firm matches. The listing skips clone size in some rows; elsewhere it reads once, few, many or a size class.

clone size: NA
D gene: NA
V gene: TRBV10-1
J gene: TRBJ2-3
CDR3 DNA: TGCGCCAGCAGTGATGCCCGGACAGTCCCACACACAGATACGCAGTATTTT
CDR3 protein: CASSDARTVPHTDTQYF

clone size: NA
D gene: NA
V gene: TRBV29-1
J gene: TRBJ1-4
CDR3 DNA: TGCAGCGTCCTCCCCGGTCCCGACAGCAAAAATGAAAAACTGTTTTTT
CDR3 protein: CSVLPGPDSKNEKLFF

clone size: once
D gene: NA
V gene: TRBV5-1
J gene: TRBJ1-1
CDR3 DNA: TGCGCCAGCAGCTTGGCTCCAGGGGACACTGAAGCTTTCTTT
CDR3 protein: CASSLAPGDTEAFF

clone size: NA
D gene: NA
V gene: TRBV28
J gene: TRBJ1-1
CDR3 DNA: TGTGCCAGCAGTTTATTCGGGGGACGTGAAGCTTTCTTT
CDR3 protein: CASSLFGGREAFF

clone size: once
D gene: NA
V gene: TRBV7-2
J gene: TRBJ1-2
CDR3 DNA: TGTGCCAGCAGCTTATATAGGGGAGCGGGCGGCTACACCTTC
CDR3 protein: CASSLYRGAGGYTF

clone size: few
D gene: TRBD1
V gene: TRBV15
J gene: TRBJ1-3
CDR3 DNA: TGTGCCACCACCCCGTGGGGACAGGGCTCTGGAAACACCATATATTTT
CDR3 protein: CATTPWGQGSGNTIYF

clone size: NA
D gene: NA
V gene: TRBV3-1/TRBV3-2
J gene: TRBJ1-6
CDR3 DNA: TGTGCCAGCAGCCGGGGACATGAGAATTCACCCCTCCACTTT
CDR3 protein: CASSRGHENSPLHF

clone size: NA
D gene: TRBD1
V gene: TRBV14
J gene: TRBJ1-2
CDR3 DNA: TGTGCCAGCAGCCCGGGACAGGGGAGGGATACTAACTATGGCTACACCTTC
CDR3 protein: CASSPGQGRDTNYGYTF

clone size: NA
D gene: NA
V gene: TRBV2
J gene: TRBJ1-4
CDR3 DNA: TGTGCCAGCAGTGAAAACGGGGCAGGGGCTGGGGAAAAACTGTTTTTT
CDR3 protein: CASSENGAGAGEKLFF

clone size: NA
D gene: NA
V gene: TRBV5-1
J gene: TRBJ2-7
CDR3 DNA: TGCGCCAGCAGCTTGGACACAGGATCAGGCGAGCAGTACTTC
CDR3 protein: CASSLDTGSGEQYF

clone size: NA
D gene: NA
V gene: TRBV2
J gene: TRBJ1-5
CDR3 DNA: TGTGCCAGCAGTGACGGTCTCAATCAGCCCCAGCATTTT
CDR3 protein: CASSDGLNQPQHF

clone size: NA
D gene: NA
V gene: TRBV13
J gene: TRBJ2-5
CDR3 DNA: TGTGCCAGCAGCTTCAGGGTTTCAGTCCAAGAGACCCAGTACTTC
CDR3 protein: CASSFRVSVQETQYF

clone size: NA
D gene: TRBD1
V gene: TRBV24-1
J gene: TRBJ1-2
CDR3 DNA: TGTGCCACCAGTGATTCCCCTACAGGGGATGGCTACACCTTC
CDR3 protein: CATSDSPTGDGYTF

clone size: once
D gene: NA
V gene: TRBV2
J gene: TRBJ2-1
CDR3 DNA: TGTGCCAGCAGTTTGCAGGGGACCAAGCAGTTCTTC
CDR3 protein: CASSLQGTKQFF

clone size: once
D gene: NA
V gene: TRBV7-9
J gene: TRBJ1-1
CDR3 DNA: TGTGCCAGCAGCTCCCGTGGGAACACTGAAGCTTTCTTT
CDR3 protein: CASSSRGNTEAFF

clone size: NA
D gene: NA
V gene: TRBV5-4
J gene: TRBJ1-6
CDR3 DNA: TGTGCCAGCAGCCCATGGGGGGGAGGAAATTCACCCCTCCACTTT
CDR3 protein: CASSPWGGGNSPLHF

clone size: NA
D gene: TRBD1
V gene: TRBV19
J gene: TRBJ1-3
CDR3 DNA: TGTGCCAGTAGTGCCTACGGACAGGGGGCATCTGGAAACACCATATATTTT
CDR3 protein: CASSAYGQGASGNTIYF

clone size: few
D gene: TRBD1
V gene: TRBV14
J gene: TRBJ2-3
CDR3 DNA: TGTGCCAGCAGCCGGATAGGGACAGGGCCCACAGATACGCAGTATTTT
CDR3 protein: CASSRIGTGPTDTQYF

clone size: NA
D gene: TRBD1
V gene: TRBV9
J gene: TRBJ2-1
CDR3 DNA: TGTGCCAGCAGCGCCGGGACAGGGGACAATGAGCAGTTCTTC
CDR3 protein: CASSAGTGDNEQFF

clone size: NA
D gene: NA
V gene: TRBV3-1/TRBV3-2
J gene: TRBJ1-6
CDR3 DNA: TGTGCCAGCAGCCAAGATCGCGATTCACCCCTCCACTTT
CDR3 protein: CASSQDRDSPLHF

clone size: few
D gene: NA
V gene: TRBV7-9
J gene: TRBJ2-3
CDR3 DNA: TGTGCCAGCAGCGCCCGGGCGACAGGTTTGGGCACAGATACGCAGTATTTT
CDR3 protein: CASSARATGLGTDTQYF

clone size: NA
D gene: NA
V gene: TRBV28
J gene: TRBJ1-2
CDR3 DNA: TGTGCCAGCAGTTTAGGCGGACAGAACTATGGCTACACCTTC
CDR3 protein: CASSLGGQNYGYTF

clone size: NA
D gene: NA
V gene: TRBV12-3/TRBV12-4
J gene: TRBJ2-5
CDR3 DNA: TGTGCCAGCAGCGGGGTAGAGACCCAGTACTTC
CDR3 protein: CASSGVETQYF

clone size: NA
D gene: NA
V gene: TRBV7-9
J gene: TRBJ2-7
CDR3 DNA: TGTGCCAGCAGCTTTATCGGCGGCGAGCAGTACTTC
CDR3 protein: CASSFIGGEQYF

clone size: NA
D gene: NA
V gene: TRBV14
J gene: TRBJ1-5
CDR3 DNA: TGTGCCAGCAGCCAATGGGGGGATCAGCCCCAGCATTTT
CDR3 protein: CASSQWGDQPQHF